Described below is a single T cell receptor beta chain sequence and its context. The repertoire was sequenced with immunoSEQ multiplex PCR; TCRdb's copy has only in-frame clones and lacks some. The sample has about 64,000 clones; approximately 90% are singletons. V was pared by 4 bases and J by 4 bases, with 6 bases of the junction left unmatched. The V gene's germline CDR1 is SEHNR and CDR2 FQNEAQ (reference sequence). The CDR3 runs to 16 residues. This entry comes from a study of blood T cell repertoires in COVID-19. Looking at the study overall: Specimens from acute and convalescent COVID-19 originated in the United States, Italy and Spain.

The chain recombines TRBV7-9 with TRBJ2-2; 10 nucleotides line up with TRBD1. This TCR was sampled from a human donor in a cohort sampled during active COVID-19. The specimen was peripheral blood. The CDR3 DNA reads TGTGCCAGCAGCTGGGGACAGGGGTCTTTCACCGGGGAGCTGTTTTTT. It specifies CASSWGQGSFTGELFF. The whole variable domain, filled in from reference TRBV7-9 and TRBJ2-2, reads DTGVSQNPRHKITKRGQNVTFRCDPISEHNRLYWYRQTLGQGPEFLTYFQNEAQLEKSRLLSDRFSAERPKGSFSTLEIQRTEQGDSAMYLCASSWGQGSFTGELFFGEGSRLTVL.